This T cell receptor (beta chain) is drawn from a study of OX40 agonist ivuxolimab in advanced cancers. Study overall: Cohort: roughly 80% men, mean age 60, aged about 20 to 79.

Profiling relied on immunoSEQ multiplex PCR, and the TCRdb table lists in-frame clones only, not all of them. The sample lists approximately 71,000 clones, just under 95% occurring once. Regarding the study as a whole: Expanded clones belonging to CD8+ T cells outnumbered, on average, those of CD4+.

Trimming shortened V by 0 bases and J by 7 bases, and 16 bases separated the two germline ends. This CDR3 is built from 16 residues. This clone has a handful of counts. Its antigen remains unknown. The chain has TRBV23-1 and TRBJ1-5; weak D call: TRBD1 (5 bases). TRBV23-1 is marked as an open reading frame, function uncertain. Sequenced here: CD4+ or CD8+ T cells sorted from blood, sampled in a trial of the OX40 agonist ivuxolimab. This sequence was found in an adult with an advanced solid tumor such as melanoma, head and neck, liver or kidney cancer. CDR3 region: CASSQSKAGIQQPQHF. CDR3 nucleotide sequence: TGCGCCAGCAGTCAATCGAAGGCAGGGATTCAGCAGCCCCAGCATTTT.